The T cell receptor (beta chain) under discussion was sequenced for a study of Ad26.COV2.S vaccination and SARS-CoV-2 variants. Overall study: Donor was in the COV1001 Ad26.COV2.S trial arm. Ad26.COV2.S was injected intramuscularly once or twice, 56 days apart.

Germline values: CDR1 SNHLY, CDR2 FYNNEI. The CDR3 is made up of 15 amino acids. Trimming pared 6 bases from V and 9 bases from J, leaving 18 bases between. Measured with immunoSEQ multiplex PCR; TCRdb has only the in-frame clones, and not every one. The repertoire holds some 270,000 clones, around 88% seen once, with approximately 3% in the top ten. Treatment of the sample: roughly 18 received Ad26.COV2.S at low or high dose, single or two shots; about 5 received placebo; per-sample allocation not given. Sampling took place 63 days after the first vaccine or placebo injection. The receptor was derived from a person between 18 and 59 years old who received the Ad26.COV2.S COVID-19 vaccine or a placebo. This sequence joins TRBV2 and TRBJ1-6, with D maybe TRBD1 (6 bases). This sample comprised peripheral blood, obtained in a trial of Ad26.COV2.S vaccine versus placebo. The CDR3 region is CASRYRDMVRSPLHF. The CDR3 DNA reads TGTGCCAGCAGGTACCGGGACATGGTTCGTTCACCCCTCCACTTT.